The 6 T cell receptor beta chains listed next were all sequenced from one sample in a study of blood T cells in healthy people across ages. A second PCR of roughly 7 to 11 cycles used a sample-barcoded 5' primer and a J-beta primer mix. TCRdb analysed the 5' RACE reads with MiXCR anew, one entry per CDR3 protein. The sample has under 2 million distinct CDR3 sequences, 34% seen once. Input material: blood. The receptors stem from a woman under 40 in good health.

This clonotype has ten or more counts. V is TRBV29-1 and J is TRBJ2-7, with 7 bases lining up with TRBD2. V dropped 7 bases and J dropped 3; count of bases not matched to a gene: 6. Germline values: CDR1 SQVTM, CDR2 ANQGSEA. The CDR3 covers 12 residues. CDR3 nucleotides: TGCAGCGCCCGGGACTATGGCTACGAGCAGTACTTC. Its protein product is CSARDYGYEQYF.

The genes are TRBV2 and TRBJ2-3; D uncertain. From germline, CDR1 is SNHLY and CDR2 FYNNEI. This CDR3 contains 14 residues. The germline V and J ends were trimmed by 0 bases and 8 bases, with 12 bases remaining between them. This CDR3 is CASSEASVSATQYF. The DNA for the CDR3 is TGTGCCAGCAGTGAAGCGTCTGTTTCAGCTACGCAGTATTTT.

The chain joins TRBV28 to TRBJ2-1; 8 positions match TRBD2. The CDR3 length is 17 residues. Germline assignment: CDR1 MDHEN and CDR2 SYDVKM. V shed 4 bases, J shed 1 base, and the junction held 9 bases outside the gene matches. The CDR3 loop reads CASSYRLGLGSYNEQFF. The CDR3 DNA sequence: TGTGCCAGCAGTTATAGGTTGGGACTAGGATCCTACAATGAGCAGTTCTTC.

The chain recombines TRBV27 with TRBJ1-1; 8 bases map to TRBD1. The CDR3 runs 15 residues. The V segment lost 5 bases and the J segment 10 bases; nucleotides outside the gene matches: 15. The germline CDR1 and CDR2 sequences are MNHEY and SMNVEV (reference sequence). This CDR3 is CASSITGTGPSSAFF. As DNA, the CDR3 is TGTGCCAGCAGTATAACCGGGACAGGCCCATCGTCAGCTTTCTTT.

The chain recombines TRBV6-4 with TRBJ1-1; no reliable D call. The V end was cut by 2 bases, the J end by 12 bases, with 13 bases between. Per the germline V gene, CDR1 is MRHNA and CDR2 is SNTAGT. The CDR3 length is 12 residues. The DNA of the CDR3 is TGTGCCAGCAGTGACGTTGTAGGATGGACTTTCTTT. The encoded protein is CASSDVVGWTFF.

Many counts were recorded for this clonotype. The rearrangement joins TRBV7-9 to TRBJ1-2; D is undetermined. Trimming shortened V by 5 bases and J by 6 bases, and 1 base separated the two germline ends. This CDR3 has 9 residues. Looked up from germline, CDR1 is SEHNR and CDR2 is FQNEAQ (reference sequence). CDR3 coding DNA: TGTGCCAGCAGCAATGGCTACACCTTC. Translating it yields CASSNGYTF.